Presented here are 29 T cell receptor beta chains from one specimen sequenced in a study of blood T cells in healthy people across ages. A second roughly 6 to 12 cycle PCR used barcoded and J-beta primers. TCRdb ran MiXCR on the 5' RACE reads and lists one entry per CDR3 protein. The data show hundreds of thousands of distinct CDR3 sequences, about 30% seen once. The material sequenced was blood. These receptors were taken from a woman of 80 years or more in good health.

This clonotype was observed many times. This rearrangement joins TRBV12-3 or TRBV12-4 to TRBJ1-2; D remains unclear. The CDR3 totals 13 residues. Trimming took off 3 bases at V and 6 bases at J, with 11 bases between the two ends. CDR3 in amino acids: CASSFDIPNGYTF. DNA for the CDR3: TGTGCCAGCAGTTTCGACATTCCCAATGGCTACACCTTC.

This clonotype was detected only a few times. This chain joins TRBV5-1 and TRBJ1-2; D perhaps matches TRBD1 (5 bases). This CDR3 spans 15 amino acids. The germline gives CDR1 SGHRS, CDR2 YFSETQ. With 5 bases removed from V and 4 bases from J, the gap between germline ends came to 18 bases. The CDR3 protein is CASSLSQGATYGYTF. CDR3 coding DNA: TGCGCCAGCAGTTTAAGCCAGGGAGCGACCTATGGCTACACCTTC.

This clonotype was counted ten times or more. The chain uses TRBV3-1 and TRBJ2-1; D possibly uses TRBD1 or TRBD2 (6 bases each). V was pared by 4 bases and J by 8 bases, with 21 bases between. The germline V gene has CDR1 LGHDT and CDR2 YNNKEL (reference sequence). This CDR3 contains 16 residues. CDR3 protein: CASSRRAGGWSDEQFF. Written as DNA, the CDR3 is TGTGCCAGCAGCCGTAGGGCCGGGGGCTGGAGTGATGAGCAGTTCTTC.

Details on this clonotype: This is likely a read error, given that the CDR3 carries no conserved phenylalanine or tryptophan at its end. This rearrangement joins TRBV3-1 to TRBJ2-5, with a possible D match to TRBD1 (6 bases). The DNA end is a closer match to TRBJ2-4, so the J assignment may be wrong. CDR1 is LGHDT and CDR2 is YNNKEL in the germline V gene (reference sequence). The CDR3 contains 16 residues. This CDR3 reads CASSQEETGKRNIQYV. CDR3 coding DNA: TGTGCTAGCAGCCAAGAAGAAACAGGGAAAAGGAACATTCAGTACGTC.

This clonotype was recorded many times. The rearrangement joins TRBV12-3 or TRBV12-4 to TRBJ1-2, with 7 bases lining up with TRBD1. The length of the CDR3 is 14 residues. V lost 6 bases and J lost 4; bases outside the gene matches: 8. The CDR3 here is CASRSTGAAYGYTF. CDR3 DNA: TGTGCCAGCAGATCTACAGGGGCCGCCTATGGCTACACCTTC.

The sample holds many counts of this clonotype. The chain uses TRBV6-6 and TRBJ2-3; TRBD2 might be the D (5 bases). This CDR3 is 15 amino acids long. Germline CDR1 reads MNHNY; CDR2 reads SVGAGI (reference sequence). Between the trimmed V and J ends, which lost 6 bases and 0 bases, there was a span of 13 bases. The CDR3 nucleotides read TGTGCCAGCAGCTTGCGCGGGCGCAGCACAGATACGCAGTATTTT. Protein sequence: CASSLRGRSTDTQYF.

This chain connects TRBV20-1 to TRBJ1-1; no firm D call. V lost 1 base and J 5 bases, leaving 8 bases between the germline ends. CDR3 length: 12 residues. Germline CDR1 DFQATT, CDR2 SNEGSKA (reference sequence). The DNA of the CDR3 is TGCAGTGCTAGAGTAAAGGAAACTGAAGCTTTCTTT. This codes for CSARVKETEAFF.

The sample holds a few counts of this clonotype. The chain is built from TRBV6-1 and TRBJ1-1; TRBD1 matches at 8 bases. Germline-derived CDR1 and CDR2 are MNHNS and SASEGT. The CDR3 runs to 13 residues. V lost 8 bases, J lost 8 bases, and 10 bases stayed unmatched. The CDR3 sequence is CASLIDRGEEAFF. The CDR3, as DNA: TGTGCCAGCCTAATCGACAGGGGAGAGGAAGCTTTCTTT.

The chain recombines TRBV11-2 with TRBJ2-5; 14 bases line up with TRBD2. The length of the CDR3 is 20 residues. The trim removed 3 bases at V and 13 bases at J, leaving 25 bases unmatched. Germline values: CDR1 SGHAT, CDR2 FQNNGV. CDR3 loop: CASSFRGGLAGAGGYNERYF. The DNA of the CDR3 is TGTGCCAGCAGCTTCCGAGGGGGACTAGCGGGGGCCGGCGGATACAATGAGCGGTACTTC. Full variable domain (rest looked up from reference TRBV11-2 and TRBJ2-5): EAGVAQSPRYKIIEKRQSVAFWCNPISGHATLYWYQQILGQGPKLLIQFQNNGVVDDSQLPKDRFSAERLKGVDSTLKIQPAKLEDSAVYLCASSFRGGLAGAGGYNERYFGPGTRLLVL.

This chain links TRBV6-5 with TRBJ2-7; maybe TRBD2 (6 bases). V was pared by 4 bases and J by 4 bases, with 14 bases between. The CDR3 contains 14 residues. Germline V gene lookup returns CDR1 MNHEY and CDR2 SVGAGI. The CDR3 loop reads CASSSWDGRYEQYF. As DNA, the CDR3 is TGTGCCAGCAGTTCATGGGACGGGAGATACGAGCAGTACTTC.

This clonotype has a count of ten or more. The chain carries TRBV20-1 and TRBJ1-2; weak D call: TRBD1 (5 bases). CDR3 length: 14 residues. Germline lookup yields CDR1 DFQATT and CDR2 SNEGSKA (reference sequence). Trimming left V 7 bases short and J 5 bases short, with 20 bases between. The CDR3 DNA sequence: TGCAGTGTTATTTATAGGGACCCGGAATATGGCTACACCTTC. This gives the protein CSVIYRDPEYGYTF.

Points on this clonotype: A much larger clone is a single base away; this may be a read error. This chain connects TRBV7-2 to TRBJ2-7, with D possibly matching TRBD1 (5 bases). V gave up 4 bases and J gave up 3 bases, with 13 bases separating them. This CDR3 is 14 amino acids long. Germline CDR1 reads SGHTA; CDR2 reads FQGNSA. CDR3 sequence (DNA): TGTGCCAGCAGCTGTGTCACAGGTGGCTACGAGCAGTACTTC. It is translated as CASSCVTGGYEQYF.

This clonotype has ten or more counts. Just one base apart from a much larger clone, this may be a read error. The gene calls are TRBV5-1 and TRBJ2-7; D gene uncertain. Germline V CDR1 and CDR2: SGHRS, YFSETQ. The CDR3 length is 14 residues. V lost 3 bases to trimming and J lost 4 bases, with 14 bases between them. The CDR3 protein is CASSWVAARYEQYF. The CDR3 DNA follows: TGCGCCAGCAGCTGGGTGGCAGCTCGGTACGAGCAGTACTTC.

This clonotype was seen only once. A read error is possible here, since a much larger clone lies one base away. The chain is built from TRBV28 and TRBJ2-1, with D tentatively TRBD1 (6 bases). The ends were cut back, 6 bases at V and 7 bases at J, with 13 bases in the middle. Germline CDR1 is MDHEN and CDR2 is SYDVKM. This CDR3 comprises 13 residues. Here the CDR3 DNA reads TGTGCCAGCAGCTTGACAGGTTCAAATGAGCAGTTCTTC. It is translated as CASSLTGSNEQFF.

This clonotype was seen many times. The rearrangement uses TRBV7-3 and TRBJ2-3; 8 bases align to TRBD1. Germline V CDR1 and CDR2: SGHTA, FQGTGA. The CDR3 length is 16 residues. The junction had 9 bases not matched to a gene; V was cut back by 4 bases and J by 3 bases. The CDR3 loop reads CASSSDRAIGTDTQYF. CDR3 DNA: TGTGCCAGCAGCTCGGACAGGGCTATCGGGACAGATACGCAGTATTTT.

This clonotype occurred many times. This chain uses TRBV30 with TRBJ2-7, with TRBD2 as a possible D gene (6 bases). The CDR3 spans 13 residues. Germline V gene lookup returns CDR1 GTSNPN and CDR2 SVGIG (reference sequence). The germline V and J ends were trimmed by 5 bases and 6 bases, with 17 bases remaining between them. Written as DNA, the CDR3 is TGTGCCTGGCGCCTTGGTTTTAGCGGCGAGCAGTACTTC. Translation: CAWRLGFSGEQYF. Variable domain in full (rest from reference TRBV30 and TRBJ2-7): SQTIHQWPATLVQPVGSPLSLECTVEGTSNPNLYWYRQAAGRGLQLLFYSVGIGQISSEVPQNLSASRPQDRQFILSSKKLLLSDSGFYLCAWRLGFSGEQYFGPGTRLTVT.

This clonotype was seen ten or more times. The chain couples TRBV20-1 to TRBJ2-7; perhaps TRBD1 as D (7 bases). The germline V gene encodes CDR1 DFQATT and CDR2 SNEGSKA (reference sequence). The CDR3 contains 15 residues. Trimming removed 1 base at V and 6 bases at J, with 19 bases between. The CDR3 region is CSARAAGQLKSEQYF. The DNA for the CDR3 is TGCAGTGCTAGAGCGGCGGGACAGCTGAAGAGCGAGCAGTACTTC.

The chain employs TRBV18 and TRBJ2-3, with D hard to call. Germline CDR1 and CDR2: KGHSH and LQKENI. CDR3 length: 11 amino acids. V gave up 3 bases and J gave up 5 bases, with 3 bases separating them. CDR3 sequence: CASSPEDTQYF. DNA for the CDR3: TGTGCCAGCTCACCGGAAGATACGCAGTATTTT.

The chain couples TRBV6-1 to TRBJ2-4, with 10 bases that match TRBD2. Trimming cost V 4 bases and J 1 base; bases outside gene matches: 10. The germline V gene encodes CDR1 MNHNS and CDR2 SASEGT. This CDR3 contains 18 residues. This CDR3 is CASSGGGSGRIAKNIQYF. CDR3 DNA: TGTGCCAGCAGTGGTGGGGGTAGCGGGAGGATCGCCAAAAACATTCAGTACTTC.

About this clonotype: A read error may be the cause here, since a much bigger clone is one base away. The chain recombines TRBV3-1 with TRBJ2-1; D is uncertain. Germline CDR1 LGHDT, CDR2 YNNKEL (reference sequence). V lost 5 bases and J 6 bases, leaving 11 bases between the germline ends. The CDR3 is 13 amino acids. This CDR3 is CASSTWPTNEQFF. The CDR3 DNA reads TGTGCCAGCAGCACTTGGCCCACCAATGAGCAGTTCTTC.

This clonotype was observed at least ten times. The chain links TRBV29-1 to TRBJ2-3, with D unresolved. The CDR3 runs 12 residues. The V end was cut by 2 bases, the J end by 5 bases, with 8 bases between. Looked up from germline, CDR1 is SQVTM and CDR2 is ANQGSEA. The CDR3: CSVEQSQDTQYF. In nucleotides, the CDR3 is TGCAGCGTTGAACAGTCCCAAGATACGCAGTATTTT.

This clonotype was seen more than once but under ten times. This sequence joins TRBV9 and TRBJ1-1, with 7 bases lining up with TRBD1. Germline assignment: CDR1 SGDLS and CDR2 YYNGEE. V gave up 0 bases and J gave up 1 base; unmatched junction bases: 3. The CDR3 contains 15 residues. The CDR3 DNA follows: TGTGCCAGCAGCGTAGCTGGGACAGAGAACACTGAAGCTTTCTTT. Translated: CASSVAGTENTEAFF.

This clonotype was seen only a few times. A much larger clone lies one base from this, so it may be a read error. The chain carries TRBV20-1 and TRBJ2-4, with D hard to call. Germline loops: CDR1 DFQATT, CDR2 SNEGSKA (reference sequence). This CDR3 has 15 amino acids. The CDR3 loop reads CSARDGPIAKTIQYF. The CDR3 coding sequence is TGCAGTGCTAGAGACGGACCAATAGCCAAAACCATTCAGTACTTC.

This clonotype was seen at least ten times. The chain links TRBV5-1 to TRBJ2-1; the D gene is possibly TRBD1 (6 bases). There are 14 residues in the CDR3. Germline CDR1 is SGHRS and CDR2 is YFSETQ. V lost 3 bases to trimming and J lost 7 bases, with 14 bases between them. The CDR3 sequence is CASSSIDTGNEQFF. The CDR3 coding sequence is TGCGCCAGCAGCTCAATCGATACAGGGAATGAGCAGTTCTTC.

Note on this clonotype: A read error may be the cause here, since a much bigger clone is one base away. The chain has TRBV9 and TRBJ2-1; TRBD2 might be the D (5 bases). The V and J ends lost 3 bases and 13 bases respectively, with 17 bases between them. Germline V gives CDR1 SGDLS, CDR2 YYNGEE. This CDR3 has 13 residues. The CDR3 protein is CASSGALGETQFF. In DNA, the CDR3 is TGTGCCAGCAGCGGAGCCCTTGGGGAGACCCAGTTCTTC. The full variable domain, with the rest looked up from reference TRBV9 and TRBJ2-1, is DSGVTQTPKHLITATGQRVTLRCSPRSGDLSVYWYQQSLDQGLQFLIQYYNGEERAKGNILERFSAQQFPDLHSELNLSSLELGDSALYFCASSGALGETQFFGPGTRLTVL.

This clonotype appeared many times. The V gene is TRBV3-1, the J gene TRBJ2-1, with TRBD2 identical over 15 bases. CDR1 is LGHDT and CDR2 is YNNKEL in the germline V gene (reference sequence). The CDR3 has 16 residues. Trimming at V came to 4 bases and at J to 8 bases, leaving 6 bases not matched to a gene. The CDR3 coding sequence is TGTGCCAGCAGCCGCGGACTAGCGGGGGGGGCCGATGAGCAGTTCTTC. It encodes CASSRGLAGGADEQFF.

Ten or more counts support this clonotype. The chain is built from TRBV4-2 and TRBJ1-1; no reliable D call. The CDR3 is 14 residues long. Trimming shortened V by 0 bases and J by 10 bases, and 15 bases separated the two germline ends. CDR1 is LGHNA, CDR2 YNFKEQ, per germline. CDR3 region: CASSQDFEAPSAFF. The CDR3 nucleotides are TGTGCCAGCAGCCAAGATTTCGAAGCCCCTTCAGCTTTCTTT.

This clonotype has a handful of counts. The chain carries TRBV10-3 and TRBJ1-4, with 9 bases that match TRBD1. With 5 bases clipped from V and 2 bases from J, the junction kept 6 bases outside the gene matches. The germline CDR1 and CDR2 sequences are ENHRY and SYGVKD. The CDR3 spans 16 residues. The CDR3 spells CAISTDRGSTNEKLFF. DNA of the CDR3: TGTGCCATCAGTACGGACAGGGGTAGCACTAATGAAAAACTGTTTTTT.

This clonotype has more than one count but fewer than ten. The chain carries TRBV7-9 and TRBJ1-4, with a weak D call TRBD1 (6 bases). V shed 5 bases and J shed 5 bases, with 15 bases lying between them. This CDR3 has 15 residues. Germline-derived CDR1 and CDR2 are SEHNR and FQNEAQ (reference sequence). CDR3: CASSPIGGLNEKLFF. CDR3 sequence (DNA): TGTGCCAGCAGCCCCATTGGGGGGCTGAATGAAAAACTGTTTTTT.